This TCR beta chain was sequenced for a study of shared clonotypes between healthy human individuals. The study, taken as a whole, reports: Approximately 5% was the fraction of naive CD4 clonotypes found shared across four donors.

The CD4+ fraction was divided into a CD45RA+ naive subset and a CD45RA-negative memory subset. CDR3 size: 12 residues. Using immunoSEQ multiplex PCR, the repertoire was profiled, and TCRdb retains in-frame clones only, with some absent. Here the sample spans 150,000 to 200,000 clones, about 93% being singletons. With respect to this clone: The antigen remains unidentified.

The clonotype comes from a woman aged 30 to 39 in good health. The sample comprised naive CD4+ T cells sorted from blood. The subset: CD45RA+ positively selected. This rearrangement joins TRBV21-1 to TRBJ2-5; the D call in the table, TRBD1, was not verified against the DNA. Judging by the DNA end, TRBJ2-7 fits better; the J call may be wrong. TRBV21-1 is labeled a pseudogene. The CDR3 region has the DNA TGTGCCAGCTGGCCAGGAAGATACGAGCAGTACTTC. Its translation is CASWPGRYEQYF.